The source of this TCR beta chain is a study of cytomegalovirus exposure and HLA in healthy donors. Notes on the study in general: According to reports, the classifier identified cytomegalovirus status with high specificity and sensitivity. Subsequent analysis of the 95 to 150 validation repertoires found a tendency for first-cohort TCR clusters to co-occur.

Repertoires were generated with immunoSEQ multiplex PCR, while TCRdb's copy carries only in-frame clones and drops some. The sample has 250,000 to 300,000 clones, around 90% seen once; the top ten hold under 0.4%. The germline CDR1 and CDR2 sequences are SGHAT and FQNNGV. CDR3 length equals 13 residues. As regards this clone: Its antigen remains unknown. The junction departs from the called germline gene at one end, perhaps through a read error.

Sequencing used PBMCs. The chain combines TRBV11-2 with TRBJ2-6; the D gene is possibly TRBD1 (5 bases). This sequence originates from a woman in her late teens or twenties in good health and CMV-seronegative. CDR3 in DNA: TGTGCTAGCAGGGCCCCGGGGGCCAACGTCCTGACTTTC. Amino acid sequence: CASRAPGANVLTF.